Reported below is one T cell receptor beta chain. The CDR3 sequence is 13 residues long. V was clipped by 0 bases and J by 4 bases, with 6 bases between them. Germline V gives CDR1 LNHDA, CDR2 SQIVND (reference sequence). The sample belongs to a study of response to subunit inactivated influenza vaccine. TCRdb itself ran the RT-PCR reads through MiXCR, one entry per CDR3 protein. The sample includes roughly 290,000 distinct CDR3 sequences, 21% of them seen just once. This chain uses TRBV19 with TRBJ1-1, with a tentative D call TRBD1 (5 bases). This TCR was recovered from a man between 45 and 75 years old who received an inactivated influenza vaccine. This sample comprised PBMCs from blood, obtained 21 months after vaccination. The CDR3 DNA reads as TGTGCCAGTAGTATAGAGGGACCCACTGAAGCTTTCTTT. Translated, it gives CASSIEGPTEAFF.